These 17 T cell receptor beta chains originate from one sample sequenced in a study of T cells in Graves' hyperthyroidism and ophthalmopathy. RNA transcripts provided the source from which TCR beta CDR3 regions were amplified. An initial round of RT-PCR targeting the TCR CDR3 relied on the HTBI primer set. Using its own MiXCR run on the multiplex PCR reads, TCRdb lists one record per CDR3 protein. The sample lists more than 100,000 distinct CDR3 sequences, 47% seen once, with about 25% in the top ten. Sequences were obtained from blood. These receptors were collected from a man aged 40-50 years with Graves' hyperthyroidism.

The chain employs TRBV5-6 and TRBJ2-4, with D unresolved. Germline CDR1 and CDR2: SGHDT and YYEEEE. The CDR3 spans 15 residues. The V and J ends lost 4 bases and 0 bases respectively, with 11 bases between them. Written as DNA, the CDR3 is TGTGCCAGCAGCCCGTACGTTTTAGCCAAAAACATTCAGTACTTC. The encoded protein is CASSPYVLAKNIQYF.

This chain joins TRBV24-1 and TRBJ1-4, with D unresolved. The ends were cut back, 6 bases at V and 16 bases at J, with 17 bases in the middle. The CDR3 is 12 residues long. Germline lookup yields CDR1 KGHDR and CDR2 SFDVKD. Written as DNA, the CDR3 is TGTGCCACCAGTCAGCTGATGTGGGAGGCGTTTTTT. It specifies CATSQLMWEAFF.

About this clonotype itself: Given a much more abundant clone one base away, this may be a read error. This chain uses TRBV7-6 with TRBJ2-3; D remains unclear. Trimming took off 5 bases at V and 3 bases at J, with 21 bases between the two ends. The germline V gene has CDR1 SGHVS and CDR2 FNYEAQ. The CDR3 runs to 17 residues. CDR3 nucleotide sequence: TGTGCCAGCAGCCCGAAGGGTAGGGCAATGAGGACAGATACGCAGTATTTT. Translation: CASSPKGRAMRTDTQYF.

The chain joins TRBV7-2 to TRBJ2-5; 13 bases are shared with TRBD2. CDR1 SGHTA and CDR2 FQGNSA come from the germline V gene. V shed 5 bases, J shed 2 bases, and the junction held 2 bases outside the gene matches. The CDR3 extends over 15 amino acids. In nucleotides, the CDR3 is TGTGCCAGCAGCCGGACTAGCGGGGGTCAAGAGACCCAGTACTTC. As protein: CASSRTSGGQETQYF.

The sample holds one count of this clonotype. The chain joins TRBV20-1 to TRBJ2-3, with D hard to call. The germline V and J ends were trimmed by 4 bases and 11 bases, with 19 bases remaining between them. CDR3 length: 13 residues. Germline V gene sequence: CDR1 DFQATT, CDR2 SNEGSKA (reference sequence). The DNA for the CDR3 is TGCAGTGCTAAACCGAGCTCCTACAATGAGCAGTATTTT. The encoded protein is CSAKPSSYNEQYF.

This clonotype was recorded a few times. CDR3 nucleotides: TGTGCCAGCAGCTTGGGACCTACGGCCACTGAAGCTTTCTTT. Amino acid sequence: CASSLGPTATEAFF. This chain connects TRBV7-8 to TRBJ1-1; a possible D gene is TRBD1 (5 bases). The CDR3 sequence is 14 residues long. Trimming removed 3 bases at V and 4 bases at J, with 12 bases between. Germline assignment: CDR1 SGHVS and CDR2 FQNEAQ.

Only a few counts were recorded for this clonotype. CDR3 sequence: CASSPVLAQSSYEQYF. CDR3 DNA: TGTGCCAGCTCACCAGTGCTAGCTCAGAGCTCCTACGAGCAGTACTTC. The J gene is TRBJ2-7, the V gene TRBV18; possibly TRBD2 for D (5 bases). Germline V gene sequence: CDR1 KGHSH, CDR2 LQKENI. The ends were cut back, 2 bases at V and 0 bases at J, with 14 bases in the middle. The CDR3 spans 16 residues.

J is TRBJ2-1 and V is TRBV7-6; 7 nucleotides align to TRBD2. The CDR3 has 14 amino acids. CDR1 is SGHVS, CDR2 FNYEAQ, per germline. With V trimmed by 5 bases and J by 2 bases, 3 bases remained unmatched. This CDR3 is CASSPGTTYNEQFF. CDR3 coding DNA: TGTGCCAGCAGCCCCGGGACTACCTACAATGAGCAGTTCTTC.

The J gene is TRBJ2-5, the V gene TRBV24-1; 9 nucleotides align to TRBD1. The CDR3 sequence is 15 residues long. V gave up 3 bases and J gave up 5 bases; unmatched junction bases: 6. Germline V gene lookup returns CDR1 KGHDR and CDR2 SFDVKD. CDR3 region: CATSDIRDRVETQYF. CDR3 DNA: TGTGCCACCAGTGATATCCGGGACAGGGTGGAGACCCAGTACTTC.

This clonotype was recorded at least ten times. It may be a read error: a sequence one base away is much more abundant. The J gene is TRBJ1-4, the V gene TRBV2; TRBD1 is a possible D gene (5 bases). CDR3 size: 12 residues. V lost 9 bases and J lost 8, with 13 bases in between. CDR1 and CDR2 from the germline V gene are SNHLY and FYNNEI. DNA of the CDR3: TGTGCCAGAGGGGAGTGCGGGGAAAAACTGTTTTTT. Translating gives CARGECGEKLFF. The variable domain in full, with the rest retrieved from reference TRBV2 and TRBJ1-4, is EPEVTQTPSHQVTQMGQEVILRCVPISNHLYFYWYRQILGQKVEFLVSFYNNEISEKSEIFDDQFSVERPDGSNFTLKIRSTKLEDSAMYFCARGECGEKLFFGSGTQLSVL.

This chain connects TRBV2 to TRBJ1-3, with D uncertain. Between the trimmed V and J ends, which lost 6 bases and 0 bases, there was a span of 9 bases. The CDR3 runs to 14 residues. CDR1 is SNHLY and CDR2 is FYNNEI in the germline V gene. Here the CDR3 reads CASSEMTSGNTIYF. CDR3 DNA: TGTGCCAGCAGCGAGATGACCTCTGGAAACACCATATATTTT.

Sample share makes this clonotype medium-sized. The chain couples TRBV2 to TRBJ2-3; 10 nucleotides align to TRBD1. This CDR3 spans 16 amino acids. V shed 1 base and J 2 bases; nucleotides not matched to a gene: 3. CDR1 is SNHLY, CDR2 FYNNEI, per germline. CDR3 nucleotide sequence: TGTGCCAGCAGTGAAGGGACAGGGGGGACCACAGATACGCAGTATTTT. It specifies CASSEGTGGTTDTQYF.

The V and J genes are TRBV2 and TRBJ1-6; D is ambiguous. V gave up 2 bases and J gave up 13 bases, with 0 bases separating them. This CDR3 comprises 9 residues. CDR1 SNHLY and CDR2 FYNNEI come from the germline V gene. The CDR3 DNA reads TGTGCCAGCAGTGAACCCCTCCACTTT. Its protein product is CASSEPLHF.

In regard to this clonotype: Lacking the conserved final phenylalanine or tryptophan, this CDR3 likely reflects a read error. CDR3 bases: TGCAGCGTTGTCTACTTACCGGGACAGGGCCCCCATTTTTACGATGAGCAGTTCGTC. Its protein is CSVVYLPGQGPHFYDEQFV. This rearrangement joins TRBV29-1 to TRBJ2-1, with 9 bases aligning to TRBD1. Germline CDR1 and CDR2: SQVTM and ANQGSEA. Trimming removed 4 bases from V and 8 bases from J; junction bases left unmatched: 24. The CDR3 consists of 19 residues.

This chain links TRBV24-1 with TRBJ2-3; a possible D gene is TRBD2 (6 bases). Germline CDR1 reads KGHDR; CDR2 reads SFDVKD. With 5 bases removed from V and 4 bases from J, the gap between germline ends came to 15 bases. This CDR3 contains 15 residues. In DNA form, the CDR3 reads TGTGCCACCAGTGCCCGCAGGAGGGCCTCAGATACGCAGTATTTT. Translated, it gives CATSARRRASDTQYF.

Of note for this clonotype: Mismatch with germline at one junction end may stem from a read error. The chain couples TRBV10-3 to TRBJ1-4; D remains unclear. Germline loops: CDR1 ENHRY, CDR2 SYGVKD. The CDR3 length is 13 residues. CDR3 coding DNA: TGTGCCATCAGTCCCTACCGGTCTGAAAAACTGTCTTTT. Translating gives CAISPYRSEKLSF.

This clonotype has a single count. With a much larger clone just one base away, this may be a read error. This chain joins TRBV10-3 and TRBJ2-7, with D perhaps matching TRBD1 (5 bases). V was pared by 10 bases and J by 6 bases, with 25 bases between. CDR1 ENHRY and CDR2 SYGVKD come from the germline V gene. The CDR3 is 15 residues long. The CDR3 loop is CASGEKGQPLREQYF. The CDR3 DNA reads TGTGCCAGCGGTGAAAAGGGGCAGCCCCTTCGCGAGCAGTACTTC.